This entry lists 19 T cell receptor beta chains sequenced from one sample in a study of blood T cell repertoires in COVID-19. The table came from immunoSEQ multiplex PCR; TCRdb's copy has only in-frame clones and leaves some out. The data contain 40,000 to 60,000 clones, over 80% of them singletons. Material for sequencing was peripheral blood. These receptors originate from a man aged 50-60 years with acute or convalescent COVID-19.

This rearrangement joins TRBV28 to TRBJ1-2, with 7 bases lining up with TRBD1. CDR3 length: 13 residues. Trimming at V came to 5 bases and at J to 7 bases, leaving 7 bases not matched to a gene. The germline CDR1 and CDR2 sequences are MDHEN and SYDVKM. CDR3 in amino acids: CASSVQGRAGYTF. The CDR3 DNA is TGTGCCAGCAGTGTACAGGGGCGGGCTGGCTACACCTTC.

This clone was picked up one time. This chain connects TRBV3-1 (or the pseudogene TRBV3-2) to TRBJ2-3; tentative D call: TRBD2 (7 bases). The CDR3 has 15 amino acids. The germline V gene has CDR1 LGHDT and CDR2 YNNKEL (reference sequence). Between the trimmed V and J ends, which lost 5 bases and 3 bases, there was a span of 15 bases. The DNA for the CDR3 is TGTGCCAGCAGCGCCAGGGGACTAAGGACAGATACGCAGTATTTT. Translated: CASSARGLRTDTQYF.

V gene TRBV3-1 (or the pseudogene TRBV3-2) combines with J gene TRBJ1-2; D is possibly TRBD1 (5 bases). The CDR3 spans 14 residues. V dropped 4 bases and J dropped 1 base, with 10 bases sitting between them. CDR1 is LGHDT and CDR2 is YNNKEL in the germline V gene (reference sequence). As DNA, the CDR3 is TGTGCCAGCAGCCCTACAGGTCGTAACTATGGCTACACCTTC. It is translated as CASSPTGRNYGYTF.

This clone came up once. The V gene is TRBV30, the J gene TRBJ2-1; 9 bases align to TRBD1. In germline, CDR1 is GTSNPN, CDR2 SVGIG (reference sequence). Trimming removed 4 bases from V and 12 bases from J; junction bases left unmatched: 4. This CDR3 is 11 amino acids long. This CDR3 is CAWINRGRQFF. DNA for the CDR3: TGTGCCTGGATTAACAGGGGGCGGCAGTTCTTC.

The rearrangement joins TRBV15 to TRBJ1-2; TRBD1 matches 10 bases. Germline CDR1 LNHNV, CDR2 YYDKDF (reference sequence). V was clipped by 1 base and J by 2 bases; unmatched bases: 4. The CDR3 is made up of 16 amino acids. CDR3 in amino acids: CATSRAGQGSNYGYTF. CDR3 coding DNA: TGTGCCACCAGCAGAGCGGGACAGGGGTCGAACTATGGCTACACCTTC.

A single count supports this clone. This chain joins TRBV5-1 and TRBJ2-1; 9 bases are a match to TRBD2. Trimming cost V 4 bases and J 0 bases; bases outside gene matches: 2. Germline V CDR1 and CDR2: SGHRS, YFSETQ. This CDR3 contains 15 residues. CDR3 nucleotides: TGCGCCAGCAGCAGCGGGGGGAGCTCCTACAATGAGCAGTTCTTC. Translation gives CASSSGGSSYNEQFF. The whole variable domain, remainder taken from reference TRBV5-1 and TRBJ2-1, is KAGVTQTPRYLIKTRGQQVTLSCSPISGHRSVSWYQQTPGQGLQFLFEYFSETQRNKGNFPGRFSGRQFSNSRSEMNVSTLELGDSALYLCASSSGGSSYNEQFFGPGTRLTVL.

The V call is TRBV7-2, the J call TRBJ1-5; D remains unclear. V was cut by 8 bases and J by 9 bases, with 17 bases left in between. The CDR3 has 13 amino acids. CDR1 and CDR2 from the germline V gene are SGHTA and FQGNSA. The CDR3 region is CASGGYGVGPQHF. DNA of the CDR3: TGTGCCAGCGGAGGCTACGGGGTTGGGCCCCAGCATTTT.

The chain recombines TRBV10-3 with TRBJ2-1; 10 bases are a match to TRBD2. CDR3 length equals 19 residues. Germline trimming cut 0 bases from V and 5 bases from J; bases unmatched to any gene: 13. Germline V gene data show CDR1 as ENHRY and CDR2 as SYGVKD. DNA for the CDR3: TGTGCCATCAGTGAGTCCCGGGGAAGGGGGACTAGCGCGAACAATGAGCAGTTCTTC. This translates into CAISESRGRGTSANNEQFF.

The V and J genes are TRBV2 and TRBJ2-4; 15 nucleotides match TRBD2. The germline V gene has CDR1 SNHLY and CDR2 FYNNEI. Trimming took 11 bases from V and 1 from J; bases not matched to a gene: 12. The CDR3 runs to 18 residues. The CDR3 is CAGYAGTSGGSAKNIQYF. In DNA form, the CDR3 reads TGTGCCGGGTATGCCGGGACTAGCGGGGGGTCTGCCAAAAACATTCAGTACTTC.

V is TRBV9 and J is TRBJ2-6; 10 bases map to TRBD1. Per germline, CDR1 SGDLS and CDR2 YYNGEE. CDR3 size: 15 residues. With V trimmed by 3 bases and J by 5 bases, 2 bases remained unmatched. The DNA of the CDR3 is TGTGCCAGCAGCGCGGGACAGGGGTGGGCCAACGTCCTGACTTTC. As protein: CASSAGQGWANVLTF.

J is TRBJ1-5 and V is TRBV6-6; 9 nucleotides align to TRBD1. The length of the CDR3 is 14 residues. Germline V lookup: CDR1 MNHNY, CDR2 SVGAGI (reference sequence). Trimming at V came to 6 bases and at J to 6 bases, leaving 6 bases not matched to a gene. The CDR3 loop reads CASREDRGRQPQHF. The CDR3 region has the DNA TGTGCCAGCAGGGAGGACAGGGGACGTCAGCCCCAGCATTTT.

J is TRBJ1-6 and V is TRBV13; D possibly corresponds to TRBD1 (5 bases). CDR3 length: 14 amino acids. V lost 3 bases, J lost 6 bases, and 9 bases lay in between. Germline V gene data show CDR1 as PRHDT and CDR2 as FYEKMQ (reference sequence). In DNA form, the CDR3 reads TGTGCCAGCAGCTTTTACAGGACTAATTCACCCCTCCACTTT. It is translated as CASSFYRTNSPLHF.

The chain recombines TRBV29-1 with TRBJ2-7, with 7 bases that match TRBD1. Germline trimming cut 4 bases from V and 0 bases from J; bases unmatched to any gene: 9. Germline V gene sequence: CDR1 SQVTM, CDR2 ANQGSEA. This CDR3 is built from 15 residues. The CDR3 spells CSVAKPGQSSYEQYF. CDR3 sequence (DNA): TGCAGCGTTGCTAAACCGGGACAGAGCTCCTACGAGCAGTACTTC.

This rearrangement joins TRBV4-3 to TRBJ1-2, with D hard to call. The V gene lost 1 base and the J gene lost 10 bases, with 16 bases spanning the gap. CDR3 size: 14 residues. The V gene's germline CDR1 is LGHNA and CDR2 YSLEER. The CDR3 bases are TGCGCCAGCAGCCAAGTAGCGTACTCAGACTCCTACACCTTC. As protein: CASSQVAYSDSYTF.

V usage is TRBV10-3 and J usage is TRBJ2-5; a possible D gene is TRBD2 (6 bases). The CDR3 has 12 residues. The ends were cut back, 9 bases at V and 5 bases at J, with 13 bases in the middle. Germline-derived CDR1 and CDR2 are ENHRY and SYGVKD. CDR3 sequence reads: CAMGSGRETQYF. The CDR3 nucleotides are TGTGCCATGGGGTCAGGGAGGGAGACCCAGTACTTC.

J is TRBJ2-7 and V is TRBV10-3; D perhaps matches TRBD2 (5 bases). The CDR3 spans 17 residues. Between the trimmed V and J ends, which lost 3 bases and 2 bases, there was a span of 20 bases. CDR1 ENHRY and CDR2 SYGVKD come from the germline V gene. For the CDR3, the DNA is TGTGCCATCAGTGACCCAAACGGGAAAACTGGCGCCTACGAGCAGTACTTC. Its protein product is CAISDPNGKTGAYEQYF.

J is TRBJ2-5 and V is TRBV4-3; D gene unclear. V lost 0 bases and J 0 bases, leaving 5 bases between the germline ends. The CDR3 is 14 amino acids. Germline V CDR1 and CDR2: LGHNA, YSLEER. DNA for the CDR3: TGCGCCAGCAGCCAAGATGACAACCAAGAGACCCAGTACTTC. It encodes CASSQDDNQETQYF.

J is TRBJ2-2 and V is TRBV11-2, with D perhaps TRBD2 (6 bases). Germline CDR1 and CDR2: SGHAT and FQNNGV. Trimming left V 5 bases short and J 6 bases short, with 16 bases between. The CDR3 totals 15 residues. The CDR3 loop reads CASSRSGSISGELFF. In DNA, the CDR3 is TGTGCCAGCAGCCGCTCCGGGAGTATCTCCGGGGAGCTGTTTTTT.

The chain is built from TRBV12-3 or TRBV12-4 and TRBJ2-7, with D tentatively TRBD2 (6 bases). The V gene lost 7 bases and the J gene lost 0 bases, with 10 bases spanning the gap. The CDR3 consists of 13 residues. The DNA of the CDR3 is TGTGCCAGCACCCTGGAGGGCTCCTACGAGCAGTACTTC. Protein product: CASTLEGSYEQYF.